This entry lists 31 T cell receptor beta chains sequenced from one sample in a study of cytomegalovirus exposure and HLA in healthy donors. 60 Vbeta and 13 Jbeta primers were used in PCR. Profiling relied on immunoSEQ multiplex PCR, and the TCRdb table lists in-frame clones only, not all of them. The sample contains under 200,000 clones, roughly 80% of which appear only once. Sequenced input: PBMCs. The receptors were sampled from a man aged 35-49 years in good health and CMV-seropositive.

This clone has just a few counts. The V call is TRBV29-1, the J call TRBJ2-7; maybe TRBD1 (5 bases). The V end was cut by 5 bases, the J end by 5 bases, with 16 bases between. This CDR3 contains 13 residues. Germline V gene lookup returns CDR1 SQVTM and CDR2 ANQGSEA. This CDR3 reads CSVRQQVGHEQYF. The CDR3 bases are TGCAGCGTTCGCCAACAGGTGGGCCACGAGCAGTACTTC.

The rearrangement joins TRBV6-4 to TRBJ2-7; 7 bases agree with TRBD1. The CDR3 is 13 amino acids. With 5 bases clipped from V and 7 bases from J, the junction kept 8 bases outside the gene matches. From germline, CDR1 is MRHNA and CDR2 SNTAGT. The DNA of the CDR3 is TGTGCCAGCAGTTTCAACGCAGGGGGAGAGCAGTACTTC. It specifies CASSFNAGGEQYF.

This clone was seen once. The chain uses TRBV5-4 and TRBJ2-5; 10 nucleotides match TRBD2. The V gene end was trimmed by 4 bases and the J gene end by 5 bases; junction bases not matched to a gene: 11. Germline loops: CDR1 SGHNT, CDR2 YYREEE (reference sequence). CDR3 length: 16 amino acids. For the CDR3, the DNA is TGTGCCAGCAGCAGGACTAGCGGCTTGGGTCGGGAGACCCAGTACTTC. Its protein is CASSRTSGLGRETQYF.

The V gene is TRBV5-1, the J gene TRBJ1-2, with unresolved D. Germline V gene sequence: CDR1 SGHRS, CDR2 YFSETQ. V was shortened by 1 base and J by 0 bases, with 10 bases between the two germline ends. CDR3 size: 15 residues. The CDR3 here is CASSLSDTANYGYTF. The CDR3, as DNA: TGCGCCAGCAGCTTGTCCGACACAGCTAACTATGGCTACACCTTC.

As regards this clone: An end of the junction does not agree with germline; a read error may underlie this. The chain combines TRBV7-3 with TRBJ1-1; D uncertain. The CDR3 loop spans 13 amino acids. Per germline, CDR1 SGHTA and CDR2 FQGTGA. The CDR3 region has the DNA TGTGCCAGCAGCGTAACCGGGGTGACTGAAGCTTTCTTT. It translates to CASSVTGVTEAFF.

Only a few counts were recorded for this clone. The rearrangement uses TRBV15 and TRBJ2-5; 9 bases agree with TRBD1. CDR1 is LNHNV, CDR2 YYDKDF, per germline (reference sequence). The CDR3 runs to 15 residues. Trimming took 1 base from V and 4 from J; bases not matched to a gene: 4. The CDR3 DNA is TGTGCCACCAGCAGAGGGGGACAGGGCATAGAGACCCAGTACTTC. This gives the protein CATSRGGQGIETQYF. Combining the CDR3 with reference TRBV15 and TRBJ2-5 gives the whole variable domain DAMVIQNPRYQVTQFGKPVTLSCSQTLNHNVMYWYQQKSSQAPKLLFHYYDKDFNNEADTPDNFQSRRPNTSFCFLDIRSPGLGDTAMYLCATSRGGQGIETQYFGPGTRLLVL.

The V call is TRBV7-9, the J call TRBJ1-1; D not certain. The CDR3 has 13 residues. Germline loops: CDR1 SEHNR, CDR2 FQNEAQ (reference sequence). Between the trimmed V and J ends, which lost 5 bases and 4 bases, there was a span of 11 bases. The CDR3: CASSRPEVTEAFF. The CDR3 DNA reads as TGTGCCAGCAGCCGACCGGAGGTCACTGAAGCTTTCTTT.

The V and J genes are TRBV7-9 and TRBJ2-3, with 8 bases matching TRBD1. The CDR3 contains 17 residues. With 5 bases clipped from V and 1 base from J, the junction kept 11 bases outside the gene matches. From germline, CDR1 is SEHNR and CDR2 FQNEAQ (reference sequence). The CDR3 spells CASSTRQGIHRTDTQYF. The CDR3 DNA follows: TGTGCCAGCAGCACCCGACAGGGGATTCATCGCACAGATACGCAGTATTTT.

The chain has TRBV6-5 and TRBJ1-4; 9 bases match TRBD1. The CDR3 is 15 residues long. V was clipped by 6 bases and J by 3 bases; unmatched bases: 5. Germline V lookup: CDR1 MNHEY, CDR2 SVGAGI. In DNA form, the CDR3 reads TGTGCCAGCAGGCCACAGGGGGCGGCTAATGAAAAACTGTTTTTT. This gives the protein CASRPQGAANEKLFF.

V usage is TRBV5-6 and J usage is TRBJ2-6; a weak D match, TRBD2 (6 bases). The V end lost 0 bases, the J end lost 8 bases, and 15 bases lay between the germline ends. CDR3 length: 16 residues. CDR1 and CDR2 (germline): SGHDT, YYEEEE. The CDR3 here is CASSLATGGRSNVLTF. The CDR3 DNA follows: TGTGCCAGCAGCTTGGCCACCGGGGGAAGGTCCAACGTCCTGACTTTC. Combining the CDR3 with reference TRBV5-6 and TRBJ2-6 gives the whole variable domain DAGVTQSPTHLIKTRGQQVTLRCSPKSGHDTVSWYQQALGQGPQFIFQYYEEEERQRGNFPDRFSGHQFPNYSSELNVNALLLGDSALYLCASSLATGGRSNVLTFGAGSRLTVL.

J is TRBJ1-1 and V is TRBV6-5; 10 nucleotides match TRBD1. Germline lookup yields CDR1 MNHEY and CDR2 SVGAGI. The CDR3 consists of 16 residues. V lost 4 bases to trimming and J lost 4 bases; unmatched junction nucleotides: 9. The CDR3 reads CASSSTGGTTLTEAFF. The CDR3 nucleotides are TGTGCCAGCAGTTCGACAGGGGGCACGACCCTCACTGAAGCTTTCTTT.

In regard to this clone: Other DNA sequences in this sample translate to the same CDR3. The rearrangement joins TRBV9 to TRBJ2-2; TRBD2 agrees at 7 bases. This CDR3 spans 14 amino acids. V gave up 0 bases and J gave up 5 bases; unmatched junction bases: 1. Per the germline V gene, CDR1 is SGDLS and CDR2 is YYNGEE. The CDR3 reads CASSVGGGTGELFF. The CDR3 DNA reads TGTGCCAGCAGCGTAGGGGGGGGAACCGGGGAGCTGTTTTTT.

V is TRBV27 and J is TRBJ1-6, with 8 bases lining up with TRBD1. V lost 3 bases and J lost 7; bases outside the gene matches: 2. CDR1 and CDR2 (germline): MNHEY, SMNVEV (reference sequence). The CDR3 spans 14 residues. The CDR3 DNA reads TGTGCCAGCAGTTTTCAGGGGGCAAATTCACCCCTCCACTTT. It codes for CASSFQGANSPLHF.

The J gene is TRBJ1-1, the V gene TRBV25-1; D not resolved. Germline loops: CDR1 MGHDK, CDR2 SYGVNS. V was clipped by 5 bases and J by 5 bases, with 9 bases between them. CDR3 size: 12 residues. CDR3 sequence reads: CASSNGETEAFF. CDR3 nucleotide sequence: TGTGCCAGCAGTAACGGGGAGACTGAAGCTTTCTTT.

The chain has TRBV28 and TRBJ1-5, with D unresolved. The germline V gene encodes CDR1 MDHEN and CDR2 SYDVKM. The CDR3 totals 12 residues. This chain's CDR3 is CAIEGYGQPQHF. DNA of the CDR3: TGTGCGATCGAGGGCTACGGTCAGCCCCAGCATTTT.

This sequence joins TRBV28 and TRBJ2-1, with TRBD1 as a possible D gene (5 bases). V gave up 4 bases and J gave up 2 bases, with 9 bases separating them. The CDR3 has 14 amino acids. From germline, CDR1 is MDHEN and CDR2 SYDVKM. The CDR3 DNA follows: TGTGCCAGCAGTTCCGAGACAGCCTACAATGAGCAGTTCTTC. Its translation: CASSSETAYNEQFF.

The chain has TRBV19 and TRBJ1-5, with D possibly being TRBD1 (6 bases). From germline, CDR1 is LNHDA and CDR2 SQIVND (reference sequence). The CDR3 has 14 amino acids. The germline V and J ends were trimmed by 9 bases and 8 bases, with 20 bases remaining between them. The chain's CDR3 is CASRLQGTLEPQHF. The CDR3 nucleotides are TGTGCCAGCCGTCTTCAGGGGACGCTGGAGCCCCAGCATTTT.

A remark on this clone: Mismatch with germline at one junction end may stem from a read error. The CDR3 nucleotides read TGTGCTAGCAGCTTAGTTCTAGCGGGGGGGAAGGATGAGCAGTTCTTC. Translated, it gives CASSLVLAGGKDEQFF. The gene calls are TRBV7-7 and TRBJ2-1; 12 bases are a match to TRBD2. In germline, CDR1 is SSHAT, CDR2 FNYEAQ (reference sequence). The CDR3 covers 16 residues.

Only a few counts were recorded for this clone. The rearrangement joins TRBV29-1 to TRBJ1-1; 7 bases line up with TRBD1. The CDR3 extends over 13 amino acids. The germline V gene has CDR1 SQVTM and CDR2 ANQGSEA. After removal of 7 bases from V and 0 bases from J, the junction contained 5 bases not matched to a gene. CDR3 sequence (DNA): TGCAGCGCTTGCCAGGGGGTGAACACTGAAGCTTTCTTT. Protein: CSACQGVNTEAFF. Using reference TRBV29-1 and TRBJ1-1 for the parts outside the CDR3, the full variable domain is SAVISQKPSRDICQRGTSLTIQCQVDSQVTMMFWYRQQPGQSLTLIATANQGSEATYESGFVIDKFPISRPNLTFSTLTVSNMSPEDSSIYLCSACQGVNTEAFFGQGTRLTVV.

The chain couples TRBV6-5 to TRBJ2-7; tentative D call: TRBD1 (6 bases). From germline, CDR1 is MNHEY and CDR2 SVGAGI. The CDR3 spans 14 residues. Trimming cost V 11 bases and J 1 base, with 18 bases left between them. The CDR3 sequence: CAGRGSGSSYEQYF. The DNA of the CDR3 is TGTGCCGGAAGGGGGTCGGGCTCTTCCTACGAGCAGTACTTC.

The rearrangement links TRBV6-5 to TRBJ2-7; perhaps TRBD1 as D (5 bases). Per germline, CDR1 MNHEY and CDR2 SVGAGI. Trimming shortened V by 0 bases and J by 5 bases, and 11 bases separated the two germline ends. The CDR3 loop spans 14 amino acids. This CDR3 is CASSYSRQSNEQYF. CDR3 DNA sequence: TGTGCCAGCAGTTACTCCAGACAGTCTAACGAGCAGTACTTC.

This chain uses TRBV9 with TRBJ2-3; 10 bases fit TRBD2. This CDR3 region has 14 residues. The V and J ends lost 2 bases and 9 bases, in that order; junction bases with no gene match: 6. The germline gives CDR1 SGDLS, CDR2 YYNGEE. CDR3 sequence reads: CASSVSSGGETQYF. CDR3 bases: TGTGCCAGCAGCGTCTCTAGCGGGGGTGAGACGCAGTATTTT.

The CDR3 coding sequence is TGTGCCAGCAGTTTAGTCAGGACGAACACCGGGGAGCTGTTTTTT. The encoded protein is CASSLVRTNTGELFF. The J gene is TRBJ2-2, the V gene TRBV27; D is ambiguous. Germline CDR1 and CDR2: MNHEY and SMNVEV (reference sequence). The CDR3 contains 15 residues. V was clipped by 2 bases and J by 0 bases, with 7 bases between them.

The rearrangement uses TRBV27 and TRBJ2-2; possible D gene TRBD1, 5 bases. Germline V gene lookup returns CDR1 MNHEY and CDR2 SMNVEV (reference sequence). CDR3 length: 15 amino acids. The germline V and J ends were trimmed by 1 base and 7 bases, with 13 bases remaining between them. CDR3 nucleotides: TGTGCCAGCAGTTTATTGGAAGGGGTCGGCGGGGAGCTGTTTTTT. This encodes CASSLLEGVGGELFF.

V is TRBV6-1 and J is TRBJ2-3, with 9 bases aligning to TRBD2. Germline assignment: CDR1 MNHNS and CDR2 SASEGT. V gave up 2 bases and J gave up 2 bases; unmatched junction bases: 5. This CDR3 is 16 amino acids long. The CDR3 loop is CASSELAGGITDTQYF. The CDR3 DNA sequence: TGTGCCAGCAGTGAACTTGCGGGGGGGATCACAGATACGCAGTATTTT.

This clone was seen a single time. The chain combines TRBV5-4 with TRBJ1-2, with a possible D match to TRBD1 (5 bases). CDR3 length equals 13 residues. Germline-derived CDR1 and CDR2 are SGHNT and YYREEE (reference sequence). V was clipped by 9 bases and J by 0 bases, with 12 bases between them. CDR3 protein: CATSLGANYGYTF. CDR3 nucleotides: TGTGCCACCTCGTTAGGGGCTAACTATGGCTACACCTTC.

This chain's CDR3 is CASSLTGGTEAFF. The CDR3 nucleotides are TGCGCCAGCAGCCTAACAGGGGGCACTGAAGCTTTCTTT. This chain uses TRBV5-1 with TRBJ1-1; 8 bases align to TRBD1. CDR1 SGHRS and CDR2 YFSETQ come from the germline V gene. V lost 4 bases to trimming and J lost 4 bases; unmatched junction nucleotides: 3. The CDR3 is made up of 13 amino acids.

The sample holds a few counts of this clone. The rearrangement links TRBV28 to TRBJ1-3; D is unresolved. The germline gives CDR1 MDHEN, CDR2 SYDVKM. V was cut by 8 bases and J by 0 bases, with 11 bases left in between. This CDR3 comprises 14 residues. CDR3 protein: CASRTDTSGNTIYF. Written as DNA, the CDR3 is TGTGCCAGCCGAACAGATACCTCTGGAAACACCATATATTTT.

The chain couples TRBV6-1 to TRBJ2-7; 8 nucleotides agree with TRBD1. V was pared by 4 bases and J by 2 bases, with 4 bases of the junction left unmatched. The CDR3 consists of 14 residues. Germline values: CDR1 MNHNS, CDR2 SASEGT. CDR3: CASSGTGWTYEQYF. The CDR3 coding sequence is TGTGCCAGCAGTGGGACAGGGTGGACCTACGAGCAGTACTTC.

This clone has more than one count but fewer than ten. The J gene is TRBJ2-7, the V gene TRBV28, with TRBD1 matching over 7 bases. The junction had 5 bases not matched to a gene; V was cut back by 5 bases and J by 1 base. The germline V gene encodes CDR1 MDHEN and CDR2 SYDVKM. The CDR3 runs 14 residues. The CDR3, as DNA: TGTGCCAGCAGTACCCGGGACAGTTCCTACGAGCAGTACTTC. Translation gives CASSTRDSSYEQYF.

The chain has TRBV15 and TRBJ1-2; no firm D call. This CDR3 comprises 14 residues. CDR1 is LNHNV and CDR2 is YYDKDF in the germline V gene (reference sequence). The V end lost 0 bases, the J end lost 2 bases, and 7 bases lay between the germline ends. CDR3 in DNA: TGTGCCACCAGCAGAGATCGGGTGAACTATGGCTACACCTTC. Its protein is CATSRDRVNYGYTF. Together with reference TRBV15 and TRBJ1-2, the CDR3 gives the full variable domain: DAMVIQNPRYQVTQFGKPVTLSCSQTLNHNVMYWYQQKSSQAPKLLFHYYDKDFNNEADTPDNFQSRRPNTSFCFLDIRSPGLGDTAMYLCATSRDRVNYGYTFGSGTRLTVV.